Below are 20 T cell receptor beta chains sequenced from a single sample in a study of T cells and Merkel cell carcinoma outcomes. Only in-frame clones appear in the TCRdb table, and some are missing; sequencing was by immunoSEQ multiplex PCR. The table shows roughly 14,000 clones, with over 80% occurring only once. The sequenced sample was tumor tissue from Merkel cell carcinoma. These receptors all come from a human donor with Merkel cell carcinoma.

The V call is TRBV7-9, the J call TRBJ2-3; 7 bases fit TRBD2. V lost 5 bases, J lost 3 bases, and 8 bases stayed unmatched. CDR1 SEHNR and CDR2 FQNEAQ come from the germline V gene (reference sequence). CDR3 length equals 15 residues. Written as DNA, the CDR3 is TGTGCCAGCAGCAGGGACTACCTAGGTACAGATACGCAGTATTTT. This sequence encodes CASSRDYLGTDTQYF.

The CDR3 spells CTSSLGRSYEQYF. As DNA, the CDR3 is TGTACCAGCAGCTTAGGACGGTCCTACGAGCAGTACTTC. V gene TRBV7-2 combines with J gene TRBJ2-7, with unresolved D. CDR3 length equals 13 residues. Germline V CDR1 and CDR2: SGHTA, FQGNSA. The V end lost 1 base, the J end lost 1 base, and 5 bases lay between the germline ends.

The chain uses TRBV11-1 and TRBJ2-5; TRBD1 matches at 7 bases. V lost 5 bases, J lost 4 bases, and 10 bases stayed unmatched. The CDR3 covers 15 residues. Germline assignment: CDR1 SGHAT and CDR2 FQDESV (reference sequence). In DNA, the CDR3 is TGTGCCAGCAGCCCCCGACAGGGCACAGGAGAGACCCAGTACTTC. This translates into CASSPRQGTGETQYF.

The CDR3 DNA follows: TGTGCCAGCAGCTTGTATACTAGCGGGAGCTCCTACGAGCAGTACTTC. Residues: CASSLYTSGSSYEQYF. This chain connects TRBV5-6 to TRBJ2-7; 11 bases map to TRBD2. The V gene end was trimmed by 1 base and the J gene end by 0 bases; junction bases not matched to a gene: 3. The CDR3 has 16 amino acids. Germline loops: CDR1 SGHDT, CDR2 YYEEEE.

The rearrangement uses TRBV29-1 and TRBJ2-7, with a possible D match to TRBD2 (6 bases). Trimming took off 2 bases at V and 2 bases at J, with 13 bases between the two ends. CDR3 length equals 14 residues. The V gene's germline CDR1 is SQVTM and CDR2 ANQGSEA. DNA of the CDR3: TGCAGCGTTGAAACGGGGGACCGGCCCTACGAGCAGTACTTC. This translates into CSVETGDRPYEQYF.

The chain recombines TRBV30 with TRBJ1-5; possible D gene TRBD1, 5 bases. This CDR3 spans 12 amino acids. The germline gives CDR1 GTSNPN, CDR2 SVGIG (reference sequence). V was cut by 4 bases and J by 5 bases, with 9 bases left in between. Here the CDR3 DNA reads TGTGCCTGGAAAAGGGACGATCAGCCCCAGCATTTT. Encoded protein: CAWKRDDQPQHF.

This clone is labeled as medium-sized. This rearrangement joins TRBV4-2 to TRBJ1-1; no clear D gene. Trimming removed 0 bases from V and 5 bases from J, with 10 bases in between. CDR1 is LGHNA and CDR2 is YNFKEQ in the germline V gene. The CDR3 runs to 14 residues. The CDR3 DNA reads TGTGCCAGCAGCCAAGACTCTATAAGGACTGAAGCTTTCTTT. This translates into CASSQDSIRTEAFF.

The V gene is TRBV6-5, the J gene TRBJ2-5; 7 nucleotides align to TRBD2. Germline CDR1 reads MNHEY; CDR2 reads SVGAGI. V lost 10 bases and J lost 5; bases outside the gene matches: 10. The CDR3 contains 13 residues. CDR3 sequence (DNA): TGTGCCATCAGGGCGGGAGACGTGGAGACCCAGTACTTC. Translating it yields CAIRAGDVETQYF.

This rearrangement joins TRBV6-6 to TRBJ1-6, with D possibly matching TRBD1 (5 bases). Germline V lookup: CDR1 MNHNY, CDR2 SVGAGI (reference sequence). This CDR3 has 15 amino acids. V was shortened by 6 bases and J by 0 bases, with 9 bases between the two germline ends. The CDR3 nucleotides are TGTGCCAGCAGCCCTGGGGGCTCCTATAATTCACCCCTCCACTTT. It is translated as CASSPGGSYNSPLHF.

The V gene is TRBV19, the J gene TRBJ2-7; D is undetermined. Germline V gives CDR1 LNHDA, CDR2 SQIVND (reference sequence). The CDR3 is 13 amino acids. The V gene lost 1 base and the J gene lost 2 bases, with 6 bases spanning the gap. Written as DNA, the CDR3 is TGTGCCAGTAGTATAGGGGCAACCTACGAGCAGTACTTC. It specifies CASSIGATYEQYF.

The V gene is TRBV5-1, the J gene TRBJ1-1, with TRBD1 as a possible D gene (5 bases). This CDR3 has 13 amino acids. V lost 3 bases and J 7 bases, leaving 13 bases between the germline ends. Germline values: CDR1 SGHRS, CDR2 YFSETQ. The CDR3: CASSSAGYDEAFF. The CDR3 DNA reads TGCGCCAGCAGCTCCGCAGGGTACGATGAAGCTTTCTTT.

CDR3: CASSTRAGGETQYF. DNA of the CDR3: TGTGCCAGCAGCACAAGGGCGGGGGGAGAGACCCAGTACTTC. The chain combines TRBV7-2 with TRBJ2-5; 8 nucleotides line up with TRBD2. Per the germline V gene, CDR1 is SGHTA and CDR2 is FQGNSA. There are 14 residues in the CDR3. Trimming removed 5 bases from V and 4 bases from J; junction bases left unmatched: 6. The full variable domain, completed using reference TRBV7-2 and TRBJ2-5, is GAGVSQSPSNKVTEKGKDVELRCDPISGHTALYWYRQSLGQGLEFLIYFQGNSAPDKSGLPSDRFSAERTGGSVSTLTIQRTQQEDSAVYLCASSTRAGGETQYFGPGTRLLVL.

The gene calls are TRBV6-6 and TRBJ2-2; the D gene is possibly TRBD2 (6 bases). Germline V gives CDR1 MNHNY, CDR2 SVGAGI (reference sequence). Trimming took off 6 bases at V and 4 bases at J, with 18 bases between the two ends. This CDR3 has 16 residues. The CDR3 DNA is TGTGCCAGCAGCGAGGCTAGCGCCTGGGGCACCGGGGAGCTGTTTTTT. The encoded protein is CASSEASAWGTGELFF.

V is TRBV19 and J is TRBJ1-4, with TRBD1 identical over 10 bases. There are 17 residues in the CDR3. V gave up 5 bases and J gave up 8 bases; unmatched junction bases: 14. The germline V gene has CDR1 LNHDA and CDR2 SQIVND (reference sequence). The CDR3 sequence is CASSPARDRGLGEKLFF. CDR3 nucleotides: TGTGCCAGTAGTCCCGCGAGGGACAGGGGTCTAGGGGAAAAACTGTTTTTT. Based on the CDR3 plus reference TRBV19 and TRBJ1-4, the full variable domain is DGGITQSPKYLFRKEGQNVTLSCEQNLNHDAMYWYRQDPGQGLRLIYYSQIVNDFQKGDIAEGYSVSREKKESFPLTVTSAQKNPTAFYLCASSPARDRGLGEKLFFGSGTQLSVL.

The chain combines TRBV9 with TRBJ2-1; D unresolved. V lost 0 bases, J lost 8 bases, and 15 bases lay in between. This CDR3 is 15 amino acids long. The V gene's germline CDR1 is SGDLS and CDR2 YYNGEE. The CDR3: CASSVAAQPGDEQFF. CDR3 nucleotide sequence: TGTGCCAGCAGCGTAGCGGCACAGCCTGGGGATGAGCAGTTCTTC. The full variable domain, its missing parts supplied by reference TRBV9 and TRBJ2-1, is DSGVTQTPKHLITATGQRVTLRCSPRSGDLSVYWYQQSLDQGLQFLIQYYNGEERAKGNILERFSAQQFPDLHSELNLSSLELGDSALYFCASSVAAQPGDEQFFGPGTRLTVL.

The chain couples TRBV5-1 to TRBJ2-1, with TRBD1 matching 8 bases. The V gene end was trimmed by 0 bases and the J gene end by 7 bases; junction bases not matched to a gene: 0. The germline V gene encodes CDR1 SGHRS and CDR2 YFSETQ. CDR3 size: 13 residues. The CDR3 here is CASSLGTGNEQFF. In DNA form, the CDR3 reads TGCGCCAGCAGCTTGGGGACAGGGAATGAGCAGTTCTTC.

This chain connects TRBV9 to TRBJ2-5; TRBD2 aligns across 15 bases. The V and J ends lost 3 bases and 5 bases, in that order; junction bases with no gene match: 5. This CDR3 has 16 residues. In germline, CDR1 is SGDLS, CDR2 YYNGEE. CDR3 nucleotides: TGTGCCAGCAGCGGGACTAGCGGGGGGGCGGTCGAGACCCAGTACTTC. Translating gives CASSGTSGGAVETQYF.

The genes are TRBV5-1 and TRBJ1-5, with D tentatively TRBD1 (5 bases). From germline, CDR1 is SGHRS and CDR2 YFSETQ. The CDR3 consists of 16 residues. Trimming cost V 0 bases and J 2 bases, with 12 bases left between them. The CDR3 bases are TGCGCCAGCAGCTTGGGAGAGAGGGACGGCAATCAGCCCCAGCATTTT. Encoded protein: CASSLGERDGNQPQHF.

This clone came up once. Likely a read error: the CDR3 ends without its conserved phenylalanine or tryptophan. V usage is TRBV5-1 and J usage is TRBJ1-3; D perhaps matches TRBD1 (6 bases). CDR1 is SGHRS and CDR2 is YFSETQ in the germline V gene. The CDR3 runs 15 residues. The V end was cut by 4 bases, the J end by 0 bases, with 11 bases between. CDR3 protein: CASSRDTYSGNTIYV. CDR3 nucleotide sequence: TGCGCCAGCAGCCGGGACACCTACTCTGGAAACACCATATATGTT.

On this clone: One junction end disagrees with the germline gene, perhaps due to a read error. Other DNA sequences in this sample translate to the same CDR3. The CDR3 nucleotides are TGCGCTAGCAGCTTGGAGGGGGGAGAGACCCAGTACTTC. As protein: CASSLEGGETQYF. The chain uses TRBV5-1 and TRBJ2-5; D might be TRBD1 or TRBD2, each matching 6 bases. The length of the CDR3 is 13 residues. Germline assignment: CDR1 SGHRS and CDR2 YFSETQ.